This entry describes one T cell receptor beta chain. Its antigen is still unknown. The germline V and J ends were trimmed by 3 bases and 3 bases, with 8 bases remaining between them. Germline V gives CDR1 MDHEN, CDR2 SYDVKM. CDR3 size: 13 residues. The sample is drawn from a study of shared clonotypes between healthy human individuals. Clones were sequenced by immunoSEQ multiplex PCR, and TCRdb holds only the in-frame ones, with some missing. The sample contains over 2,000,000 clones, approximately 92% of which appear only once. Findings of the study overall: It was anticipated that sequencing depth would influence how many clonotypes donors shared. The naive CD4 repertoires of several donors were compared, and 5% to 6.5% of clonotypes were shared. Enrolling few donors narrowed the genetic and exposure-history diversity that was represented.

Naive CD8 isolation took CD45RO-negative cells positively selected for CCR7 and excluded terminally differentiated effector memory CD45RA+ cells. The rearrangement uses TRBV28 and TRBJ1-1; the D is unclear. What was sequenced was naive CD8+ T cells from PBMCs. This receptor was identified in a young man in good health. Some clones in this sample may be carry-over from other donors' samples. The CDR3 region is CASSLFGDTEAFF. The DNA for the CDR3 is TGTGCCAGCAGTTTGTTTGGTGACACTGAAGCTTTCTTT.